Included here is one TCR beta chain sequence, with context. Antigen unknown. This sample was taken from a study of T-cell memory formation after mild COVID-19. As for the study in general: The TCR clusters were mostly specific to one donor. The study, taken as a whole, reports: Clones shrinking from day 15 to 85 showed even CD4/CD8 mixes; later expanders tilted CD4+. Of the contracting clones, CD4+ ones lay mainly in CM and EM, and CD8+ ones in EMRA. Memory from before infection featured some responding clones, which suggests cross-reactive memory joined.

This CDR3 has 13 amino acids. Germline-derived CDR1 and CDR2 are MNHEY and SVGAGI. V was pared by 1 base and J by 7 bases, with 7 bases between. TCRdb itself ran the 5' RACE reads through MiXCR, one entry per CDR3 protein. Of 450,000 or so distinct CDR3 sequences detected, over 15% appear once; the ten largest clones hold approximately 8.4%. Sequencing was carried out using PBMCs or a T cell subset sorted from them (not recorded which). This chain joins TRBV6-5 and TRBJ1-4; no reliable D call. This TCR derives from an adult woman who had mild COVID-19 (a few samples of this study predate the infection). Cell type and time point are not known. CDR3 DNA sequence: TGTGCCAGCAGTTACTTATTAGGTGAAAAACTGTTTTTT. This codes for CASSYLLGEKLFF.